A single count supports the clone carrying this TCR beta chain. This specimen comes from a study of blood T cell repertoires in COVID-19. Sequenced by immunoSEQ multiplex PCR; TCRdb stores in-frame clones only, minus some. Of around 7,500 clones in the sample, more than 60% were seen once. V was pared by 0 bases and J by 7 bases, with 4 bases of the junction left unmatched. This CDR3 region has 14 residues. CDR1 and CDR2 from the germline V gene are SGDLS and YYNGEE. The chain employs TRBV9 and TRBJ2-7; 10 bases match TRBD2. Sequencing was carried out using peripheral blood. The sequence was obtained from a human donor in a cohort sampled during active COVID-19. This CDR3 is CASSVGGSGREQYF. The CDR3 coding sequence is TGTGCCAGCAGCGTAGGTGGTAGCGGGAGGGAGCAGTACTTC.